This T cell receptor (beta chain) was profiled in a study of T cells after posttransplantation cyclophosphamide. In the case of this clone: Its specificity is not known.

With 5 bases clipped from V and 11 bases from J, the junction kept 12 bases outside the gene matches. Germline V gene lookup returns CDR1 SGHAT and CDR2 FQNNGV. The CDR3 has 16 amino acids. General observations from the study: Blood and skin or GI T cell repertoires showed limited TRB overlap.

Repertoires were generated with immunoSEQ multiplex PCR, while TCRdb's copy carries only in-frame clones and drops some. The table includes approximately 56,000 clones, roughly 94% detected once. This receptor was obtained from a young woman in good health and a related stem cell transplant donor. The material sequenced was PBMCs. This sequence joins TRBV11-2 and TRBJ2-1, with 13 bases fitting TRBD2. The CDR3 region has the DNA TGTGCCAGCAGCCTCGGCAAAATGGGACTAGCGGGGAAGCAGTTCTTC. Its protein is CASSLGKMGLAGKQFF.